The clone carrying this T cell receptor (beta chain) showed up just a few times. Its antigen remains unidentified. This sample was taken from a study of cytomegalovirus exposure and HLA in healthy donors. The study, taken as a whole, reports: Association with HLA alleles at 0.05 false discovery rate was found for 16,951 TCR beta sequences in a later analysis.

Looked up from germline, CDR1 is LNHDA and CDR2 is SQIVND (reference sequence). J was trimmed by 0 bases and V by 5 bases; bases with no gene match: 14. There are 19 residues in the CDR3. The study ran its PCR with 60 Vbeta and 13 Jbeta primers. Using immunoSEQ multiplex PCR, the repertoire was profiled, and TCRdb retains in-frame clones only, with some absent. This table holds under 150,000 clones, 75% to 80% found once. The sequencing input was PBMCs. V usage is TRBV19 and J usage is TRBJ1-5; 9 nucleotides line up with TRBD1. The TCR was taken from a woman in her twenties or thirties in good health and CMV-seropositive. DNA of the CDR3: TGTGCCAGTAGTTGGTGGGGACAGGGTGGATTTTCTAGCAATCAGCCCCAGCATTTT. It yields the protein CASSWWGQGGFSSNQPQHF.